The 21 T cell receptor beta chains below come from one sample, sequenced in a study of cytomegalovirus exposure and HLA in healthy donors. 60 Vbeta and 13 Jbeta primers were used in PCR. Assay: immunoSEQ multiplex PCR; the TCRdb copy retains only in-frame clones and omits some. The table has 100,000 to 150,000 clones, 80% seen once; the top ten hold approximately 5%. Specimen: PBMCs. These receptor sequences come from a man aged 25-40 years in good health and CMV-seronegative.

This clone showed up just a few times. DNA of the CDR3: TGCGCCAGCAGCCATTTAGCGTACTTGGGAGCTTTCTTT. Its protein product is CASSHLAYLGAFF. The chain employs TRBV4-1 and TRBJ1-1; D is unresolved. Germline V lookup: CDR1 MGHRA, CDR2 YSYEKL. V lost 3 bases and J lost 10, with 15 bases in between. The CDR3 sequence is 13 residues long.

This rearrangement joins TRBV7-8 to TRBJ2-7; 7 bases agree with TRBD2. V gave up 5 bases and J gave up 5 bases; unmatched junction bases: 9. CDR1 and CDR2 from the germline V gene are SGHVS and FQNEAQ. The CDR3 consists of 14 residues. CDR3 nucleotides: TGTGCCAGCAGCCTTAGGGACTACCACCACGAGCAGTACTTC. Translated, it gives CASSLRDYHHEQYF.

The chain employs TRBV6-5 and TRBJ1-6; 8 nucleotides line up with TRBD1. In germline, CDR1 is MNHEY, CDR2 SVGAGI. CDR3 length equals 14 residues. J was trimmed by 8 bases and V by 6 bases; bases with no gene match: 6. The chain's CDR3 is CASRPGQGYSPLHF. In DNA, the CDR3 is TGTGCCAGCAGACCCGGACAGGGTTATTCACCCCTCCACTTT.

V usage is TRBV5-6 and J usage is TRBJ1-6; D is possibly TRBD1 (6 bases). V was trimmed by 4 bases and J by 7 bases, leaving 12 bases between them. CDR3 length: 14 amino acids. Germline V gene data show CDR1 as SGHDT and CDR2 as YYEEEE. The CDR3 loop reads CASSPGTPNSPLHF. The CDR3 DNA is TGTGCCAGCAGCCCGGGGACACCAAATTCACCCCTCCACTTT.

This chain uses TRBV4-2 with TRBJ2-2; 7 nucleotides match TRBD2. With V trimmed by 1 base and J by 0 bases, 11 bases remained unmatched. The germline V gene encodes CDR1 LGHNA and CDR2 YNFKEQ. The CDR3 contains 19 residues. DNA for the CDR3: TGTGCCAGCAGCCAAGTACGCGGCGGGGGTAGCGCGAACACCGGGGAGCTGTTTTTT. This gives the protein CASSQVRGGGSANTGELFF.

The V and J genes are TRBV4-3 and TRBJ1-2; tentatively, D is TRBD1 (5 bases). This CDR3 spans 12 amino acids. CDR1 is LGHNA and CDR2 is YSLEER in the germline V gene. Trimming left V 6 bases short and J 9 bases short, with 14 bases between. For the CDR3, the DNA is TGCGCCAGCAGTGGCGGGGGTTTACGCTACACCTTC. It codes for CASSGGGLRYTF.

V usage is TRBV7-6 and J usage is TRBJ2-7; no clear D gene. The length of the CDR3 is 13 residues. Between the trimmed V and J ends, which lost 4 bases and 0 bases, there was a span of 7 bases. Germline CDR1 SGHVS, CDR2 FNYEAQ. The CDR3 DNA reads as TGTGCCAGCAGCTATTCCAGCTCCTACGAGCAGTACTTC. This codes for CASSYSSSYEQYF.

The table lists this clone with a few counts. This chain links TRBV2 with TRBJ1-4, with D tentatively TRBD1 (5 bases). CDR1 and CDR2 from the germline V gene are SNHLY and FYNNEI. V lost 7 bases to trimming and J lost 11 bases, with 11 bases between them. CDR3 length: 11 residues. DNA of the CDR3: TGTGCCAGCAATCTGGCAGGGAAACTGTTTTTT. Translated, it gives CASNLAGKLFF.

The chain uses TRBV6-5 and TRBJ1-1, with 10 bases fitting TRBD1. After removal of 6 bases from V and 7 bases from J, the junction contained 8 bases not matched to a gene. Germline V gene lookup returns CDR1 MNHEY and CDR2 SVGAGI. The CDR3 consists of 14 residues. CDR3 protein: CASRGGTGAFEAFF. The CDR3 region has the DNA TGTGCCAGCAGGGGGGGGACAGGGGCTTTTGAAGCTTTCTTT.

V usage is TRBV27 and J usage is TRBJ2-3; D is perhaps TRBD1 (6 bases). Germline CDR1 is MNHEY and CDR2 is SMNVEV (reference sequence). The ends were cut back, 11 bases at V and 0 bases at J, with 18 bases in the middle. The CDR3 contains 15 residues. The CDR3 sequence is CASGVGAHSTDTQYF. The CDR3 coding sequence is TGTGCCTCAGGGGTGGGGGCCCATAGCACAGATACGCAGTATTTT.

This clone occurred once. The chain combines TRBV5-1 with TRBJ2-5; unclear D gene. With 1 base removed from V and 1 base from J, the gap between germline ends came to 8 bases. CDR1 and CDR2 (germline): SGHRS, YFSETQ. This CDR3 contains 14 residues. The CDR3 DNA reads as TGCGCCAGCAGCTTGTTGGCAAGCCAAGAGACCCAGTACTTC. Encoded protein: CASSLLASQETQYF.

This clone was seen only a few times. This chain joins TRBV19 and TRBJ1-5; 10 bases are shared with TRBD1. V dropped 11 bases and J dropped 5; count of bases not matched to a gene: 12. Germline-derived CDR1 and CDR2 are LNHDA and SQIVND (reference sequence). CDR3 length: 15 residues. For the CDR3, the DNA is TGTGCCTCCAAGGCGGGACAGGGGCTCCATCAGCCCCAGCATTTT. Translated: CASKAGQGLHQPQHF.

The chain recombines TRBV6-4 with TRBJ2-1; 11 nucleotides agree with TRBD2. This CDR3 spans 15 amino acids. Germline values: CDR1 MRHNA, CDR2 SNTAGT. V trimming: 6 bases; J trimming: 3 bases; junction bases outside the gene matches: 4. The CDR3: CASSILAGDYNEQFF. Written as DNA, the CDR3 is TGTGCCAGCAGCATACTAGCGGGGGACTACAATGAGCAGTTCTTC.

This clone was observed a handful of times. The J gene is TRBJ1-5, the V gene TRBV10-3; the D is unclear. The CDR3 contains 15 residues. Per the germline V gene, CDR1 is ENHRY and CDR2 is SYGVKD. Deletions cut 5 bases from V and 4 bases from J, with 15 bases between. In DNA form, the CDR3 reads TGTGCCATCAGTTCTACCGGGTCTTTAAATCAGCCCCAGCATTTT. Encoded protein: CAISSTGSLNQPQHF.

This chain links TRBV4-1 with TRBJ1-6; D not resolved. Germline assignment: CDR1 MGHRA and CDR2 YSYEKL. The CDR3 is 16 amino acids. Trimming pared 0 bases from V and 10 bases from J, leaving 16 bases between. DNA for the CDR3: TGCGCCAGCAGCCAAGAAGGCGGGCTGCAAAGGTCACCCCTCCACTTT. Translation gives CASSQEGGLQRSPLHF.

This clone has just one count. The V gene is TRBV5-4, the J gene TRBJ2-1; unclear D gene. The germline V gene has CDR1 SGHNT and CDR2 YYREEE (reference sequence). This CDR3 spans 14 amino acids. The V and J ends lost 0 bases and 4 bases respectively, with 8 bases between them. The CDR3 DNA is TGTGCCAGCAGCTTGGAGGAGATATACAATGAGCAGTTCTTC. It codes for CASSLEEIYNEQFF.

The V and J genes are TRBV5-4 and TRBJ2-1, with D maybe TRBD2 (5 bases). The V end lost 0 bases, the J end lost 0 bases, and 10 bases lay between the germline ends. CDR3 length: 16 residues. Germline V CDR1 and CDR2: SGHNT, YYREEE (reference sequence). The CDR3 reads CASSLGLGSSYNEQFF. As DNA, the CDR3 is TGTGCCAGCAGCTTGGGCCTAGGGAGCTCCTACAATGAGCAGTTCTTC.

This chain connects TRBV13 to TRBJ1-1, with 10 bases identical to TRBD1. Unmatched junction bases numbered 9, after V lost 10 bases and J lost 1 base. In germline, CDR1 is PRHDT, CDR2 FYEKMQ (reference sequence). This CDR3 has 15 amino acids. The CDR3 spells CATLRRDRGNTEAFF. The CDR3 DNA sequence: TGTGCCACCCTCCGCCGGGACAGGGGGAACACTGAAGCTTTCTTT.

The chain uses TRBV5-6 and TRBJ2-7; TRBD1 matches 8 bases. CDR1 is SGHDT and CDR2 is YYEEEE in the germline V gene. V trimming: 4 bases; J trimming: 4 bases; junction bases outside the gene matches: 10. The CDR3 is 15 residues long. The CDR3 bases are TGTGCCAGCAGCCTGGCGGGACAGGCTAGGTACGAGCAGTACTTC. It codes for CASSLAGQARYEQYF.

The J gene is TRBJ2-1, the V gene TRBV9, with TRBD2 identical over 10 bases. V was clipped by 4 bases and J by 8 bases; unmatched bases: 6. The length of the CDR3 is 14 residues. Germline CDR1 is SGDLS and CDR2 is YYNGEE. The CDR3 DNA sequence: TGTGCCAGCAGCCCGCAGCGGGAGGGGGATGAGCAGTTCTTC. Residues: CASSPQREGDEQFF. The full variable domain, its missing parts supplied by reference TRBV9 and TRBJ2-1, is DSGVTQTPKHLITATGQRVTLRCSPRSGDLSVYWYQQSLDQGLQFLIQYYNGEERAKGNILERFSAQQFPDLHSELNLSSLELGDSALYFCASSPQREGDEQFFGPGTRLTVL.

J is TRBJ2-7 and V is TRBV28; TRBD2 is a possible D gene (5 bases). Trimming took off 3 bases at V and 3 bases at J, with 12 bases between the two ends. CDR3 size: 14 residues. The V gene's germline CDR1 is MDHEN and CDR2 SYDVKM. CDR3 residues: CASSLIARDYEQYF. The CDR3 DNA is TGTGCCAGCAGTTTGATAGCGAGGGACTACGAGCAGTACTTC.